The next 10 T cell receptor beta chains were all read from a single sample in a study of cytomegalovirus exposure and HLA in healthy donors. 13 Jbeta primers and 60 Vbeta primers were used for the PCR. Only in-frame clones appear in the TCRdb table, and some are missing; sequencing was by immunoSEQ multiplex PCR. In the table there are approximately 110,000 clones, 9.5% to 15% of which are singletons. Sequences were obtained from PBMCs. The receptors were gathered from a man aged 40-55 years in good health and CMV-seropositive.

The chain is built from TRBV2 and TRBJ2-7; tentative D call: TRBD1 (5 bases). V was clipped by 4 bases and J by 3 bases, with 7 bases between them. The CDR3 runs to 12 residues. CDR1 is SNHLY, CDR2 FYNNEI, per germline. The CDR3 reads CASSGQGYEQYF. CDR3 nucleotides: TGTGCCAGCAGTGGCCAGGGCTACGAGCAGTACTTC.

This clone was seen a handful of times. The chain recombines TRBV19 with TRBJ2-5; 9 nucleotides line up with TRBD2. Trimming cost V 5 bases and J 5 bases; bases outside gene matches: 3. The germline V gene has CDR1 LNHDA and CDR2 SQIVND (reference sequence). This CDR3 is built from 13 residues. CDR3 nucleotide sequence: TGTGCCAGTAGTTCTAGCGGGATGGAGACCCAGTACTTC. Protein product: CASSSSGMETQYF.

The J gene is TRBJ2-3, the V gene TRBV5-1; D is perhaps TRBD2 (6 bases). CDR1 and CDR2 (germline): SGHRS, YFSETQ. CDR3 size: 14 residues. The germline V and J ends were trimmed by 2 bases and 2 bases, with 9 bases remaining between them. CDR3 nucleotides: TGCGCCAGCAGCTTCGCGGGACCCACAGATACGCAGTATTTT. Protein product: CASSFAGPTDTQYF.

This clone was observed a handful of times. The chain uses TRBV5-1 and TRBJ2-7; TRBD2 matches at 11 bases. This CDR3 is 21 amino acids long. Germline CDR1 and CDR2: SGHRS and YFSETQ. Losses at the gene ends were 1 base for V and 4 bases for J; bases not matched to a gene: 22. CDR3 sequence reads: CASSLRAPTATGTSGLYEQYF. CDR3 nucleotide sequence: TGCGCCAGCAGCTTGCGGGCCCCGACAGCTACCGGGACTAGCGGCTTGTACGAGCAGTACTTC.

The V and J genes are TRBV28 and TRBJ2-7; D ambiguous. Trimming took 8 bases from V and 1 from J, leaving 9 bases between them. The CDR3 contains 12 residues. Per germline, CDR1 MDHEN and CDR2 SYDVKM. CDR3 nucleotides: TGTGCCAGCTCAAGAACATCCTACGAGCAGTACTTC. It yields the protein CASSRTSYEQYF.

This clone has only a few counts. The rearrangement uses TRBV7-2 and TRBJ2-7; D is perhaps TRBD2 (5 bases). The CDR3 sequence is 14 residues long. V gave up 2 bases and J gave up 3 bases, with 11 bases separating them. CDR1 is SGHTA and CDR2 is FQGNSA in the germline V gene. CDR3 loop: CASSLIARDYEQYF. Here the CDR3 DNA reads TGTGCCAGCAGCTTAATAGCGAGGGACTACGAGCAGTACTTC.

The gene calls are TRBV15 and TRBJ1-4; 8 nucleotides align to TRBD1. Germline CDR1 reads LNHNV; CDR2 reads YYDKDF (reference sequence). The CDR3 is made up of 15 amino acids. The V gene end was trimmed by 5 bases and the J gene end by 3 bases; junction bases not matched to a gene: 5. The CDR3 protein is CATSGRGPPNEKLFF. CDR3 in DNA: TGTGCCACCAGCGGCAGGGGGCCCCCTAATGAAAAACTGTTTTTT.

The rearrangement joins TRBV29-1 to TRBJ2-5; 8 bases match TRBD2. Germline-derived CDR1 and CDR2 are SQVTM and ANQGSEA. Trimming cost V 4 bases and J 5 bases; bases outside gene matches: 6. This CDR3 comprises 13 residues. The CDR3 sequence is CSVVVAGRETQYF. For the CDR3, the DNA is TGCAGCGTTGTAGTAGCGGGGCGGGAGACCCAGTACTTC.

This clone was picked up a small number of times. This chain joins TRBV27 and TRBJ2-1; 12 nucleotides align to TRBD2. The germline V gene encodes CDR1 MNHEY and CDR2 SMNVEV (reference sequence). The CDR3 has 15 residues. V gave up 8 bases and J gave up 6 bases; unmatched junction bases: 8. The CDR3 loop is CASGVGTSGSNEQFF. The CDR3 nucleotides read TGTGCCAGCGGAGTCGGGACTAGCGGGTCCAATGAGCAGTTCTTC.

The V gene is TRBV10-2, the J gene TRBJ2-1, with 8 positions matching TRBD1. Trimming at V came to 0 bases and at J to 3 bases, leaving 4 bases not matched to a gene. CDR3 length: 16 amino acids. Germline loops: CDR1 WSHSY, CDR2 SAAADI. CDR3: CASSESRGRFYNEQFF. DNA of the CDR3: TGCGCCAGCAGTGAGTCCAGGGGGCGCTTCTACAATGAGCAGTTCTTC.